Below are 2 T cell receptor beta chains sequenced from a single sample in a study of blood T cell repertoires in COVID-19 (dated by TCRdb to about 2020). Receptor amplification or capture employed the immunoSEQ multiplex PCR assay. TCRdb took this table from immuneACCESS and kept in-frame rearrangements with V and J called. Such tables lack part of the clones; where checked against another copy, unresolved V genes explain under half of the gap, and the rest is unexplained. The sample table records 85,000 to 95,000 clones; roughly 87% of these occur just once. The leading ten clones occupy 5.2% of the sample. The sample comprised peripheral blood. The receptors derive from a woman aged 80 or over with active COVID-19.

The gene calls are TRBV28 and TRBJ2-1; TRBD2 aligns across 7 bases. V was clipped by 7 bases and J by 0 bases; unmatched bases: 18. Germline assignment: CDR1 MDHEN and CDR2 SYDVKM. The CDR3 runs to 19 residues. The CDR3 loop reads CASIPSLGGRRSSYNEQFF. CDR3 coding DNA: TGTGCCAGCATCCCCTCTTTGGGGGGGAGACGGAGCTCCTACAATGAGCAGTTCTTC. The whole variable domain, remainder taken from reference TRBV28 and TRBJ2-1, is DVKVTQSSRYLVKRTGEKVFLECVQDMDHENMFWYRQDPGLGLRLIYFSYDVKMKEKGDIPEGYSVSREKKERFSLILESASTNQTSMYLCASIPSLGGRRSSYNEQFFGPGTRLTVL.

The count of this clone is one. The CDR3 loop reads CASSFQPTITDTQYF. CDR3 in DNA: TGCGCCAGCAGCTTTCAGCCGACTATCACAGATACGCAGTATTTT. The gene calls are TRBV5-1 and TRBJ2-3, with a tentative D call TRBD2 (5 bases). Between the trimmed V and J ends, which lost 2 bases and 2 bases, there was a span of 12 bases. The CDR3 runs to 15 residues. Germline V gene sequence: CDR1 SGHRS, CDR2 YFSETQ.